Sequencing of this T cell receptor (beta chain) was carried out in a study of T cells in women clearing cervical HPV infection. Across the study: Controls were women whose single incident HPV16 infection cleared within 12 months without precancer or cancer. Study-level findings and limits: Timing of associations relative to infection is unclear; T-cell subsets were not isolated.

Concerning this clone: Its matching antigen is unknown.

Genomic DNA, averaging approximately 1,200 ng per sample, yielded TCR beta CDR3 via immunoSEQ. Using immunoSEQ multiplex PCR, the repertoire was profiled, and TCRdb retains in-frame clones only, with some absent. There are under 50,000 clones in the sample, with approximately 5.5% held by the top ten. The TCR comes from a woman between 18 and 70 years old with a cervical HPV16 infection that either progressed to CIN3+ or cleared (not recorded which). The specimen was blood buffy coat.

The part of the CDR3 DNA that was read is TGTGCCAGCTCACCGCAGGGGGCCGCAATAGGGATTCTACGCGAC. This codes for CASSPQGAAIGILRD. The whole CDR3 protein is CASSPQGAAIGILRDYTF. The chain recombines TRBV18 with TRBJ1-2; 8 bases agree with TRBD1. Sequencing ends 3 residues short of the CDR3 end; the germline J gene provides the rest. From germline, CDR1 is KGHSH and CDR2 LQKENI. The CDR3 totals 18 residues.